Listed below are T cell receptor beta chains from one sample, sequenced in a study of T-cell memory formation after mild COVID-19. TCRdb ran MiXCR on the 5' RACE reads and lists one entry per CDR3 protein. The table records approximately 500,000 distinct CDR3 sequences, roughly 25% of them present only once. Sequenced: PBMCs or a T cell subset sorted from them (not recorded which). These receptors originate from an adult woman who had mild COVID-19 (a few samples of this study predate the infection). Cell type and time point are not known. Both conserved end residues are part of each CDR3. A D gene is named only where the DNA matches it firmly. Part of the rows lack a size; the others show once, few, many or a class for expanded clones.

17	.	few	TRBJ2-1	TRBV5-1	TGCGCCAGCAGCTTGAGTTTTACGGGGGCCACCTACAATGAGCAGTTCTTC	CASSLSFTGATYNEQFF
13	.	few	TRBJ1-1	TRBV7-6	TGTGCCAGCAGCGTGACAGGAAGGACTGAAGCTTTCTTT	CASSVTGRTEAFF
16	.	once	TRBJ2-5	TRBV4-2	TGTGCCAGCAGCAAAGGGGGGGCAGGGGAGGGAGAGACCCAGTACTTC	CASSKGGAGEGETQYF
16	TRBD1	many	TRBJ2-1	TRBV7-8	TGTGCCAGCAGCTTAGCGATGGGGAACAGGGGCAATGAGCAGTTCTTC	CASSLAMGNRGNEQFF
16	.	few	TRBJ2-5	TRBV25-1	TGTGCCAGCAGTGACGACCTCGGGACACCGCAAGAGACCCAGTACTTC	CASSDDLGTPQETQYF
15	.	.	TRBJ1-5	TRBV15	TGTGCCACCAGTCCCCGTTCGGGGGCAGCTCAGCCCCAGCATTTT	CATSPRSGAAQPQHF
14	.	few	TRBJ2-2	TRBV6-5	TGTGCCAGCAGATTCGGGGGGAACACCGGGGAGCTGTTTTTT	CASRFGGNTGELFF
16	TRBD1	few	TRBJ2-7	TRBV27	TGTGCCAGCAGCCCCAGGGGGGGACAGGGTCCCTACGAGCAGTACTTC	CASSPRGGQGPYEQYF
12	.	.	TRBJ2-5	TRBV29-1	TGCAGCGTCGGACAGCGCCAAGAGACCCAGTACTTC	CSVGQRQETQYF
14	TRBD1	.	TRBJ1-1	TRBV30	TGTGCCTGGAGGGGACAGGGGGCCAGCACTGAAGCTTTCTTT	CAWRGQGASTEAFF
14	.	few	TRBJ1-2	TRBV12-3/TRBV12-4	TGTGCCAGCAGTTTAGGGGGGGCTCCGGTTCCTAAAGTCTTC	CASSLGGAPVPKVF
12	.	few	TRBJ2-5	TRBV7-9	TGTGCCAGCAGCTTAGAAACGGGGACCCAGTACTTC	CASSLETGTQYF
15	TRBD1	few	TRBJ1-2	TRBV6-5	TGTGCCAGCAGCCTTACCGGGACAGGGTCGAGTGGCTACACCTTC	CASSLTGTGSSGYTF
16	.	.	TRBJ2-3	TRBV12-3/TRBV12-4	TGTGCCAGCAGTTTAGCGCACGGGGGACCCCCAGGGACGCAGTATTTT	CASSLAHGGPPGTQYF
15	.	.	TRBJ2-1	TRBV5-1	TGCGCCAGCAGCCTCCTCGCAGGGGACTCCAATGAGCAGTTCTTC	CASSLLAGDSNEQFF
14	TRBD1	few	TRBJ2-7	TRBV5-1	TGCGCCAGCAGCAACGGACAGGGCCCCTACGAGCAGTACTTC	CASSNGQGPYEQYF
14	.	few	TRBJ2-7	TRBV6-1	TGTGCCAGCAGACCCCGGGACATGAACTACGAGCAGTACTTC	CASRPRDMNYEQYF
14	.	few	TRBJ1-5	TRBV27	TGTGCCAGCAGTTTAGGTATCAGCAATCAGCCCCAGCATTTT	CASSLGISNQPQHF
16	.	few	TRBJ2-7	TRBV6-2/TRBV6-3	TGTGCCAGCAGCCCCTACAGTGAGGGGCTCTCCTACGAGCAGTACTTC	CASSPYSEGLSYEQYF
15	TRBD1	few	TRBJ1-2	TRBV12-3/TRBV12-4	TGTGCCAGCAGTTTCTTCGGACAGGGGGCTCAGGGCTACACCTTC	CASSFFGQGAQGYTF
15	TRBD2	.	TRBJ2-1	TRBV27	TGTGCCAGCAGTCGGGCTAGCGGGAGAAAAAATGAGCAGTTCTTC	CASSRASGRKNEQFF
14	.	few	TRBJ2-7	TRBV19	TGTGCCAGTAGCCAGACCGGGACCCCGCGCGAGCAGTACTTC	CASSQTGTPREQYF